One T cell receptor beta chain is described in this entry. CDR3 length: 16 amino acids. J gave up 3 bases and V 2 bases, and 8 bases lay outside the gene matches. Germline assignment: CDR1 SGHRS and CDR2 YFSETQ. This sample is part of a study of shared clonotypes between healthy human individuals. Measured with immunoSEQ multiplex PCR; TCRdb has only the in-frame clones, and not every one. The top ten hold about 1.8% of the sample, which has approximately 720,000 clones, 72% seen once. The receptor was derived from a young woman in good health. Sequencing was performed on memory CD4+ T cells sorted from blood. Described subset: CD45RA-negative fraction. The chain links TRBV5-1 to TRBJ1-3; the match to TRBD1 covers 7 bases. CDR3 coding DNA: TGCGCCAGCAGCTTACAGGAGGGGGCTTTTGGAAACACCATATATTTT. This codes for CASSLQEGAFGNTIYF.